A single sample is the source of the 6 T cell receptor beta chains below, sequenced in a study of blood T cell repertoires in COVID-19. Libraries were prepared by immunoSEQ multiplex PCR; TCRdb keeps only in-frame clonotypes and omits some of them. The sample lists about 370,000 clones, over 75% occurring once. Sequencing was performed on PBMCs or T cells enriched from blood (not recorded which). Receptor source: a man aged 18-30 years who had recovered from COVID-19.

The chain has TRBV15 and TRBJ2-2, with TRBD2 matching over 7 bases. The germline gives CDR1 LNHNV, CDR2 YYDKDF (reference sequence). The CDR3 has 16 residues. J lost 1 base, V lost 3 bases, and 5 bases had no gene match. CDR3 coding DNA: TGTGCCACCAGCAGGCGGGAGAGCCAGAACACCGGGGAGCTGTTTTTT. Encoded protein: CATSRRESQNTGELFF.

The V call is TRBV27, the J call TRBJ1-2; 8 bases are a match to TRBD1. The CDR3 consists of 14 residues. V lost 5 bases and J lost 3; bases outside the gene matches: 5. In germline, CDR1 is MNHEY, CDR2 SMNVEV (reference sequence). The CDR3 reads CASSLTGVDYGYTF. The CDR3 DNA sequence: TGTGCCAGCAGTCTGACAGGGGTAGACTATGGCTACACCTTC.

The V and J genes are TRBV5-1 and TRBJ2-1, with 9 bases lining up with TRBD2. This CDR3 has 15 residues. Germline trimming cut 0 bases from V and 5 bases from J; bases unmatched to any gene: 3. Germline V lookup: CDR1 SGHRS, CDR2 YFSETQ. CDR3: CASSLVPSGDNEQFF. CDR3 coding DNA: TGCGCCAGCAGCTTGGTTCCTAGCGGGGACAATGAGCAGTTCTTC. The variable domain in full, with the rest retrieved from reference TRBV5-1 and TRBJ2-1, is KAGVTQTPRYLIKTRGQQVTLSCSPISGHRSVSWYQQTPGQGLQFLFEYFSETQRNKGNFPGRFSGRQFSNSRSEMNVSTLELGDSALYLCASSLVPSGDNEQFFGPGTRLTVL.

This clone has more than one count but fewer than ten. V gene TRBV27 combines with J gene TRBJ1-1; D gene unclear. Germline V gene sequence: CDR1 MNHEY, CDR2 SMNVEV (reference sequence). Trimming stripped 0 bases from V and 5 bases from J, with 7 bases between. This CDR3 spans 13 amino acids. CDR3 in amino acids: CASSLSGRTEAFF. For the CDR3, the DNA is TGTGCCAGCAGTTTATCGGGGAGAACTGAAGCTTTCTTT.

The CDR3 loop is CASSSEGQGVKLFF. DNA of the CDR3: TGTGCCAGCAGCTCTGAGGGACAGGGGGTAAAACTGTTTTTT. The J gene is TRBJ1-4, the V gene TRBV7-2; 11 bases are shared with TRBD1. Germline V gives CDR1 SGHTA, CDR2 FQGNSA. This CDR3 region has 14 residues. The ends lost 4 bases at V and 10 bases at J; junction bases unmatched: 5. Drawing the rest from reference TRBV7-2 and TRBJ1-4, the complete variable domain is GAGVSQSPSNKVTEKGKDVELRCDPISGHTALYWYRQSLGQGLEFLIYFQGNSAPDKSGLPSDRFSAERTGGSVSTLTIQRTQQEDSAVYLCASSSEGQGVKLFFGSGTQLSVL.

The table lists this clone with a count of one. V gene TRBV12-3 or TRBV12-4 combines with J gene TRBJ1-2; a weak D match, TRBD1 (6 bases). V was pared by 7 bases and J by 8 bases, with 17 bases between. The CDR3 runs 13 residues. CDR3 in amino acids: CASNKQGSSGYTF. The CDR3, as DNA: TGTGCCAGCAATAAACAGGGTAGCAGCGGCTACACCTTC.